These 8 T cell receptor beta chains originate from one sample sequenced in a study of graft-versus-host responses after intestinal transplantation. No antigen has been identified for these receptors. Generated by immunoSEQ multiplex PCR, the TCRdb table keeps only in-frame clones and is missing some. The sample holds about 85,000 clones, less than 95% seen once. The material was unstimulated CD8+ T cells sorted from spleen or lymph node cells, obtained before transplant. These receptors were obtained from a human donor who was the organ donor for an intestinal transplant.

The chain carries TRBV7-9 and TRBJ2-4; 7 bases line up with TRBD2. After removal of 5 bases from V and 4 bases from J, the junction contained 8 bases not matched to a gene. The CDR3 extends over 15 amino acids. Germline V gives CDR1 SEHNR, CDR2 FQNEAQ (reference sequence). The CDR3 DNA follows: TGTGCCAGCAGCCCGGGGGGTGAGGGGAAAAACATTCAGTACTTC. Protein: CASSPGGEGKNIQYF.

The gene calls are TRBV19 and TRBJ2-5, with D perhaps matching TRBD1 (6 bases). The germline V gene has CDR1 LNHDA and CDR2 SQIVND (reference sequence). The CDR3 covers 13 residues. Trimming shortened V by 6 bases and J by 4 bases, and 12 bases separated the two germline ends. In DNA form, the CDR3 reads TGTGCCAGTAGCACAGGGATTTCAGAGACCCAGTACTTC. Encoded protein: CASSTGISETQYF.

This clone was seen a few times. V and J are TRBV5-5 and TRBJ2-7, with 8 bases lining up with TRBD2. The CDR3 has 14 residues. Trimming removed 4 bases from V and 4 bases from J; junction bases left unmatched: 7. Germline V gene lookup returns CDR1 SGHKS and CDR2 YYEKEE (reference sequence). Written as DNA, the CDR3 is TGTGCCAGCAGCCAAGCGGGGGCCCCTTACGAGCAGTACTTC. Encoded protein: CASSQAGAPYEQYF. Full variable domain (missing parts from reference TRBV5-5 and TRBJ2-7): DAGVTQSPTHLIKTRGQQVTLRCSPISGHKSVSWYQQVLGQGPQFIFQYYEKEERGRGNFPDRFSARQFPNYSSELNVNALLLGDSALYLCASSQAGAPYEQYFGPGTRLTVT.

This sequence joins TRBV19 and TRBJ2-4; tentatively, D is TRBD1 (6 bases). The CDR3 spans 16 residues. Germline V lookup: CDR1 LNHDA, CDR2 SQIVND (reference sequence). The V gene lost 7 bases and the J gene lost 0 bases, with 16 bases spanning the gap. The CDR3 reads CASTVGTRGAKNIQYF. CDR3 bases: TGTGCCAGTACCGTGGGGACCAGGGGAGCCAAAAACATTCAGTACTTC.

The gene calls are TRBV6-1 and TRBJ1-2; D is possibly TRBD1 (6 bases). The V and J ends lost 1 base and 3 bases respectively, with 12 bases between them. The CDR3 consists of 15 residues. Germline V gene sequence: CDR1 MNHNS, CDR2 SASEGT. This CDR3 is CASSEGTDLYYGYTF. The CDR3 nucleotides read TGTGCCAGCAGTGAAGGGACAGACCTCTACTATGGCTACACCTTC.

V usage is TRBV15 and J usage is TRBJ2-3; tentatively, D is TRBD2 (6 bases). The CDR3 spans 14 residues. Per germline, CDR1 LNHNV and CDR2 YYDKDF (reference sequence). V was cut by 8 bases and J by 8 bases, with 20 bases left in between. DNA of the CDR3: TGTGCCACCTTAGGGACTGAAAAACCAGGTACGCAGTATTTT. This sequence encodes CATLGTEKPGTQYF.

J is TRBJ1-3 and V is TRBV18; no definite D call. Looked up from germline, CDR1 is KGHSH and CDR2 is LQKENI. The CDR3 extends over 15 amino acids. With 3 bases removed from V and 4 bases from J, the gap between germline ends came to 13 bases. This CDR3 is CASSPPVGPGNTIYF. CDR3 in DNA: TGTGCCAGCTCACCGCCAGTAGGGCCCGGAAACACCATATATTTT.

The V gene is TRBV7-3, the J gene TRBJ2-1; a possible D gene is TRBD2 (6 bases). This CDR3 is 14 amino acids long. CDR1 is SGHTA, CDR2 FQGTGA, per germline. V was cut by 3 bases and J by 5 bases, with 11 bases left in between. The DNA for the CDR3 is TGTGCCAGCAGCTTTTGGCGGGGAGACAATGAGCAGTTCTTC. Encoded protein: CASSFWRGDNEQFF.